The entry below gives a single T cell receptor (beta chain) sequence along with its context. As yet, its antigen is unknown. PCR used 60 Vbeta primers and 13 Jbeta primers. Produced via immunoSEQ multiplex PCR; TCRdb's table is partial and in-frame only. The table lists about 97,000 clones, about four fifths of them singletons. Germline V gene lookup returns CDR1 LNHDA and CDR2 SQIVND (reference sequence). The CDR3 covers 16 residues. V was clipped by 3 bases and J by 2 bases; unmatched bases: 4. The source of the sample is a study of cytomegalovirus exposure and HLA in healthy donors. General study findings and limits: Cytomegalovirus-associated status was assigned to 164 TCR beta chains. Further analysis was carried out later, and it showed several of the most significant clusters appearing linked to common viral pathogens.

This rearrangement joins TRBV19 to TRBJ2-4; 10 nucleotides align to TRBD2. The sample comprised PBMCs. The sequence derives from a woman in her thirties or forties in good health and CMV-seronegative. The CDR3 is CASSITAGGTKNIQYF. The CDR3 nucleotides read TGTGCCAGTAGTATTACAGCGGGGGGGACCAAAAACATTCAGTACTTC.